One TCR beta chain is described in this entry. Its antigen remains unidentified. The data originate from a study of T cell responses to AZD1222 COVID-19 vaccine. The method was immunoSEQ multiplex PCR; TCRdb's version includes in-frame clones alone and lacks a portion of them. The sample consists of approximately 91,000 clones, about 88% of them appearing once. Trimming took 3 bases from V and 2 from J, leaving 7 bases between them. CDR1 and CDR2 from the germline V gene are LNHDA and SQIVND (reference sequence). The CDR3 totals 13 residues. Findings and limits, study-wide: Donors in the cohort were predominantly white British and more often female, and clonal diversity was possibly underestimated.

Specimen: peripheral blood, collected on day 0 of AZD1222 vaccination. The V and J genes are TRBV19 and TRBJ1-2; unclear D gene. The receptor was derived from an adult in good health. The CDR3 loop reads CASSMAGNYGYTF. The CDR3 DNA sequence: TGTGCCAGTAGTATGGCAGGAAACTATGGCTACACCTTC.